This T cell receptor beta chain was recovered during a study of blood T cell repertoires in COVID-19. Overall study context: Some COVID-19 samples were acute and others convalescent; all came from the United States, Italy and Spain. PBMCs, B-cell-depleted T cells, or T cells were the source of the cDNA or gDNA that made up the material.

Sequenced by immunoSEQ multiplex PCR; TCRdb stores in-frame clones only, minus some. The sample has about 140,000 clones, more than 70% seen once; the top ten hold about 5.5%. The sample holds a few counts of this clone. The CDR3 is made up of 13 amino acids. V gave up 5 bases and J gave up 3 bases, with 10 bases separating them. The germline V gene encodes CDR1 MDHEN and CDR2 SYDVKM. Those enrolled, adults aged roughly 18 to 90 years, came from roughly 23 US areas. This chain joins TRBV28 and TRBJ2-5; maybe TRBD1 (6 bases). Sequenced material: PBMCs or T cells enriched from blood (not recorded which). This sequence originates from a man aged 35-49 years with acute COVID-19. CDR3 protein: CASSQDRKETQYF. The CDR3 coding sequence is TGTGCCAGCAGTCAGGACAGAAAAGAGACCCAGTACTTC.